This T cell receptor (beta chain) was recovered during a study of PD-1 blockade in classical Hodgkin lymphoma. Findings and limits, study-wide: Unlike CD8+ TCR diversity, which did not rise significantly by C4D1, CD4+ TCR diversity did. Initiation of nivolumab under 1 year after ASCT led to exclusion of patients. As was reported, newly diagnosed patients showed lower baseline TCR diversity than healthy donors did.

Worth noting for this clone: As yet, its antigen is unknown.

The V segment lost 6 bases and the J segment 0 bases; nucleotides outside the gene matches: 3. The CDR3 consists of 16 residues. From germline, CDR1 is MNHEY and CDR2 SMNVEV (reference sequence). Relapse after autologous stem cell transplantation occurred in every patient, and brentuximab vedotin exposure varied. Negative magnetic selection isolated CD4+ T cells from thawed PBMCs. Libraries were prepared by immunoSEQ multiplex PCR; TCRdb keeps only in-frame clonotypes and omits some of them. The sample records 10,000 to 15,000 clones, 90% being singletons. The source material was CD4+ T cells from blood, sampled at baseline. The chain links TRBV27 to TRBJ2-6; TRBD1 aligns across 9 bases. The clonotype originates from a human donor with classical Hodgkin lymphoma. CDR3 nucleotide sequence: TGTGCCAGCAGGGGACAGGGACGCTCTGGGGCCAACGTCCTGACTTTC. Protein sequence: CASRGQGRSGANVLTF.